A selection of T cell receptor beta chains follows, all from one sample in a study of blood T cell repertoires in COVID-19. TCRdb's copy holds only in-frame clones and misses some; the assay was immunoSEQ multiplex PCR. Of around 310,000 clones listed, 70% to 90% were seen once; the top ten hold roughly 4%. Material: peripheral blood. Every receptor here comes from a woman in her forties or fifties with active or convalescent COVID-19. Each CDR3 is given with its conserved first and last residue. Each record gives: D gene, V gene, clone size, J gene, CDR3 protein, CDR3 DNA. D genes are given only for firm matches. The size entry is marked missing in some rows and otherwise reads once, few, many or a size class.

>-|TRBV2|-|TRBJ1-5
CASSEIANQPQHF
TGTGCCAGCAGTGAAATCGCGAATCAGCCCCAGCATTTT
>TRBD2|TRBV6-6|-|TRBJ2-5
CASSSRVAGYQETQYF
TGTGCCAGCAGCTCAAGAGTAGCGGGGTACCAAGAGACCCAGTACTTC
>-|TRBV7-2|-|TRBJ1-3
CASSSYLQGDGNTIYF
TGTGCCAGCAGCTCGTACCTACAGGGAGATGGAAACACCATATATTTT
>-|TRBV7-2|-|TRBJ2-2
CASSSATFLNTGELFF
TGTGCCAGCAGCTCCGCTACCTTCCTCAACACCGGGGAGCTGTTTTTT
>TRBD1|TRBV20-1|-|TRBJ2-5
CSAIEVRGPVQETQYF
TGCAGTGCTATTGAGGTCAGGGGGCCCGTCCAAGAGACCCAGTACTTC
>TRBD1|TRBV19|few|TRBJ2-2
CASNRGRRAGELFF
TGTGCCAGTAACAGGGGGCGCAGGGCCGGGGAGCTGTTTTTT
>TRBD2|TRBV5-4|-|TRBJ2-1
CASSSGTSGGTYNEQFF
TGTGCCAGCAGCTCTGGGACTAGCGGGGGTACCTACAATGAGCAGTTCTTC
>TRBD1|TRBV5-1|-|TRBJ2-1
CASSLGQGGYNEQFF
TGCGCCAGCAGCTTGGGACAGGGTGGGTACAATGAGCAGTTCTTC
>TRBD2|TRBV5-8|once|TRBJ2-1
CASSLMTSGVNEQFF
TGTGCCAGCAGCTTGATGACTAGCGGGGTCAATGAGCAGTTCTTC
>TRBD1|TRBV27|-|TRBJ2-1
CASSLVRTGNGEQFF
TGTGCCAGCAGTTTAGTGAGGACAGGGAATGGTGAGCAGTTCTTC
>-|TRBV11-2|-|TRBJ2-5
CASSFEFGYQETQYF
TGTGCCAGCAGCTTTGAGTTCGGGTACCAAGAGACCCAGTACTTC
>-|TRBV28|-|TRBJ2-7
CASSSPYEQYF
TGTGCCAGCAGTTCCCCTTACGAGCAGTACTTC
>-|TRBV20-1|-|TRBJ1-1
CSASPRVNTEAFF
TGCAGTGCTAGTCCCCGTGTGAACACTGAAGCTTTCTTT
>TRBD1|TRBV5-5|-|TRBJ1-5
CASSLGSGGGQPQHF
TGTGCCAGCAGCTTAGGGTCAGGGGGCGGCCAGCCCCAGCATTTT
>-|TRBV27|-|TRBJ1-1
CASRTGGTEAFF
TGTGCCAGTAGAACGGGGGGGACTGAAGCTTTCTTT
>TRBD1|TRBV28|-|TRBJ1-2
CASSSTGMSLYGYTF
TGTGCCAGCAGTTCGACAGGGATGTCACTCTATGGCTACACCTTC
>TRBD1|TRBV5-4|once|TRBJ2-1
CASSLGQGDEQFF
TGTGCCAGCAGCTTGGGTCAGGGGGATGAGCAGTTCTTC
>-|TRBV19|-|TRBJ1-4
CASRSGEVRTNEKLFF
TGTGCCAGTCGGTCCGGGGAGGTGAGGACTAATGAAAAACTGTTTTTT
>TRBD1|TRBV27|-|TRBJ1-1
CASSLSTGGQGKAFF
TGTGCCAGCAGTTTATCTACGGGGGGACAGGGTAAGGCTTTCTTT
>-|TRBV18|-|TRBJ1-1
CASSPPGVSEKAFF
TGTGCCAGCTCACCACCGGGTGTGAGCGAGAAAGCTTTCTTT
>TRBD2|TRBV19|-|TRBJ2-7
CASSISGLAGTNYEQYF
TGTGCCAGTAGTATTTCCGGACTAGCGGGCACCAACTACGAGCAGTACTTC
>-|TRBV10-3|-|TRBJ1-3
CATSPATSGNTIYF
TGTGCCACCTCCCCCGCTACCTCTGGAAACACCATATATTTT
>-|TRBV19|once|TRBJ1-1
CASSIPGWEAFF
TGTGCCAGTAGTATCCCGGGTTGGGAAGCTTTCTTT
>-|TRBV6-5|once|TRBJ1-1
CASSRLPTDTEAFF
TGTGCCAGCAGCCGACTACCGACGGATACTGAAGCTTTCTTT
>TRBD1|TRBV29-1|-|TRBJ1-5
CSVASGTGSNQPQHF
TGCAGCGTAGCCAGCGGGACAGGGAGCAATCAGCCCCAGCATTTT
>-|TRBV9|-|TRBJ2-5
CASSVGGGEGETQYF
TGTGCCAGCAGCGTAGGGGGGGGCGAAGGGGAGACCCAGTACTTC
>TRBD2|TRBV6-5|-|TRBJ2-3
CASSQRGPGDTQYF
TGTGCCAGCAGTCAGCGGGGGCCTGGAGATACGCAGTATTTT
>TRBD1|TRBV4-2|-|TRBJ2-1
CASSQAPGQGHNEQFF
TGTGCCAGCAGCCAGGCCCCGGGACAGGGACACAATGAGCAGTTCTTC
>TRBD1|TRBV18|-|TRBJ2-7
CASSLGQGYPPGEYF
TGTGCCAGCTCGCTGGGACAGGGATATCCACCCGGGGAGTACTTC
>-|TRBV2|-|TRBJ1-1
CASSVRDMNTEAFF
TGTGCCAGCAGTGTCAGAGACATGAACACTGAAGCTTTCTTT
>-|TRBV19|-|TRBJ1-3
CASSLSGLSGNTIYF
TGTGCCAGTAGCCTCTCAGGGCTCTCTGGAAACACCATATATTTT
>-|TRBV29-1|-|TRBJ2-5
CSVGLFETQYF
TGCAGCGTTGGACTGTTCGAGACCCAGTACTTC
>TRBD1|TRBV6-6|once|TRBJ1-3
CASSGTVGNTIYF
TGTGCCAGCAGTGGGACAGTTGGAAACACCATATATTTT
>-|TRBV4-3|once|TRBJ2-3
CASSPALRVGTQYF
TGCGCCAGCAGCCCTGCCCTTCGGGTTGGGACGCAGTATTTT
>-|TRBV7-7|-|TRBJ2-2
CASRDMDTMTGELFF
TGTGCTAGCAGAGACATGGACACCATGACCGGGGAGCTGTTTTTT
>-|TRBV28|-|TRBJ1-1
CASSLTRGTEAFF
TGTGCCAGCAGTCTCACACGAGGCACTGAAGCTTTCTTT
>-|TRBV28|-|TRBJ1-4
CASSYGHTATNEKLFF
TGTGCCAGCAGTTACGGACATACAGCAACTAATGAAAAACTGTTTTTT
>TRBD1|TRBV19|-|TRBJ2-7
CASSSRQGVSYEQYF
TGTGCCAGTAGTTCCCGACAGGGGGTGTCCTACGAGCAGTACTTC
>-|TRBV29-1|-|TRBJ1-4
CSVEGRSQGWGTEKLFF
TGCAGCGTTGAAGGGAGATCACAGGGTTGGGGTACTGAAAAACTGTTTTTT
>TRBD1|TRBV18|-|TRBJ1-4
CASSKGAEDEKLFF
TGTGCCAGCTCAAAGGGGGCCGAAGATGAAAAACTGTTTTTT
>-|TRBV12-3/TRBV12-4|-|TRBJ2-7
CASSRLDEQYF
TGTGCCAGCAGTCGGTTGGACGAGCAGTACTTC
>-|TRBV15|once|TRBJ1-4
CATSGREKGGGEKLFF
TGTGCCACCAGCGGAAGAGAGAAAGGGGGTGGTGAAAAACTGTTTTTT
>TRBD1|TRBV19|-|TRBJ1-2
CASADRAYGYTF
TGTGCCAGTGCTGACAGGGCCTACGGCTACACCTTC
>TRBD2|TRBV6-2/TRBV6-3|-|TRBJ2-7
CASSPRTSGGPLGQYF
TGTGCCAGCAGCCCTCGGACTAGCGGCGGGCCCCTAGGACAGTACTTC
>-|TRBV28|-|TRBJ2-5
CASSGLRGAGETQYF
TGTGCCAGCAGTGGCCTTCGGGGGGCGGGAGAGACCCAGTACTTC
>-|TRBV5-5|once|TRBJ1-1
CASSLASESMNTEAFF
TGTGCCAGCAGCTTGGCCTCTGAGAGCATGAACACTGAAGCTTTCTTT
>-|TRBV6-5|-|TRBJ1-1
CASSYGDSLGTEAFF
TGTGCCAGCAGTTATGGCGACAGCCTGGGTACTGAAGCTTTCTTT
>-|TRBV28|few|TRBJ1-2
CASSLVGTLANYGYTF
TGTGCCAGCAGTTTGGTCGGGACACTTGCTAACTATGGCTACACCTTC
>TRBD1|TRBV18|-|TRBJ1-6
CASSLTGTGGNSPLHF
TGTGCCAGCTCTCTTACCGGGACAGGGGGTAATTCACCCCTCCACTTT
>-|TRBV11-2|-|TRBJ1-5
CASSEDRDQPQHF
TGTGCCAGCAGCGAGGACAGAGATCAGCCCCAGCATTTT
>-|TRBV11-3|-|TRBJ2-2
CASSLDPREGGTGELFF
TGTGCCAGCAGCTTAGATCCCCGGGAAGGGGGCACCGGGGAGCTGTTTTTT
>-|TRBV5-1|-|TRBJ2-1
CASSLGQYNEQFF
TGCGCCAGCAGCTTGGGGCAGTACAATGAGCAGTTCTTC
>-|TRBV3-1/TRBV3-2|-|TRBJ1-1
CASSQEGVNTEAFF
TGTGCCAGCAGCCAAGAAGGAGTGAACACTGAAGCTTTCTTT
>TRBD1|TRBV5-1|-|TRBJ2-7
CASSLKGAGYEQYF
TGCGCCAGCAGTCTGAAGGGGGCTGGGTACGAGCAGTACTTC
>-|TRBV9|few|TRBJ1-5
CASSVAGGGEPQHF
TGTGCCAGCAGCGTAGCCGGGGGTGGGGAGCCCCAGCATTTT